This T cell receptor (beta chain) was recovered during a study of cytomegalovirus exposure and HLA in healthy donors. Germline V gene data show CDR1 as LNHDA and CDR2 as SQIVND (reference sequence). V was pared by 6 bases and J by 0 bases, with 12 bases between. The CDR3 length is 14 residues. The protocol was immunoSEQ multiplex PCR, while the TCRdb copy is restricted to in-frame clones and leaves out a portion. Here the sample spans fewer than 95,000 clones, 84% being singletons. Study-wide results and caveats: Cytomegalovirus status was reportedly diagnosed by the classifier with high sensitivity and specificity.

Concerning this clone itself: Its antigen is unidentified.

The specimen sequenced was PBMCs. This sequence was found in a woman aged 18-30 years in good health and CMV-seropositive. The rearrangement links TRBV19 to TRBJ2-7, with D unresolved. The CDR3 DNA sequence: TGTGCCAGTAGCCGAACAGCCCTCTCCTACGAGCAGTACTTC. Translation gives CASSRTALSYEQYF.